This T cell receptor beta chain is drawn from a study of siplizumab effects on memory and regulatory T cells (dated by TCRdb to between 2017 and 2020). At the level of the whole study: The effect of the anti-CD2 antibody siplizumab on alloreactive T-cell subsets was examined in allogeneic mixed lymphocyte reactions constructed from human PBMCs. Overall study results and their limits: In reactions with siplizumab, an average of roughly 69% of mappable alloreactive CD4+ clones were Treg-derived, compared with 26.9% in control reactions. Compared with memory T cells, unstimulated naive T cells appeared more diverse, and naive cells seemed to make a substantial contribution to the alloresponse. Sequences below about 10^-5 frequency were poorly captured, so only a minor fraction of alloreactive clones could be mapped to unstimulated subsets. No functional confirmation was obtained for the suppressive function of proliferating Tregs from siplizumab cultures. The cumulative frequency of alloreactive sequences traceable to unstimulated CD4+ memory T cells was significantly reduced by siplizumab. For roughly 80-96% of proliferating CD4+ or CD8+ clones, no naive or memory phenotype could be assigned.

To note about this clone: Its antigen remains unidentified. A junction end diverges from the germline sequence, so it may reflect a read error.

The library was built by means of the immunoSEQ multiplex PCR assay. Around 94,000 TCR templates per sample were assayed on the deep sequencing platform. Genomic DNA extracted from sorted T cells was used for TCRbeta CDR3 sequencing. Turning to the authors' computational methods: The R programming language was used for clonal analysis of TCRbeta CDR3 data. Comparing unstimulated samples against CFSE-low samples taken after the reaction was how alloreactive CD4+ and CD8+ clones were defined. Regulatory or non-regulatory origin was assigned to alloreactive CD4+ clones by matching of sequences to sorted unstimulated Treg and non-Treg repertoires. TCRdb obtained this table from immuneACCESS and retained in-frame rearrangements with V and J assigned. These tables miss some clones; where compared with another copy, unresolved V genes account for less than half of the shortfall, and the remainder is unexplained. V, J and clone size are taken as reported in that table, and D and trimming were inferred from the DNA itself. A total of tens of thousands of clones appear in this sample, more than 80% of them only once. Jointly, the top ten make up roughly two fifths of the sample.

The CDR3 starts with the cysteine, ends with the phenylalanine, and has 13 residues. Kept here is only the CDR3 DNA, which spans 39 bases and is read in frame from base 1. In the germline V gene, CDR1 corresponds to SQVTM and CDR2 to ANQGSEA. Sorted unstimulated T cells, along with proliferating T cells recovered from mixed lymphocyte reactions, underwent TCRbeta CDR3 sequencing. Fresh whole blood from fewer than 11 HLA-typed healthy donors served as the source for isolating PBMCs. Recombination linked TRBV29-1 to TRBJ2-7; the central 8 bases match TRBD2. The sequenced sample was CD8+ T cells sorted from blood. This receptor was obtained from a human donor in good health. The CDR3 in this case is CSARLALSHEQYF. The bases read TGCAGCGCCAGACTAGCGCTCTCCCACGAGCAGTACTTC.